These 11 T cell receptor beta chains were sequenced from one sample in a study of blood T cells in healthy people across ages. Then a second PCR, running roughly 7 to 11 cycles, was carried out with a sample-barcoded 5' primer and a J-beta primer mix. TCRdb re-called the 5' RACE reads through MiXCR, storing one row per CDR3 protein. Counted here are 800,000 to 950,000 distinct CDR3 sequences, around 46% occurring once; the ten biggest clones make up over 10%. The material sequenced was blood. The receptor source for this set is a young man in good health.

The chain recombines TRBV5-1 with TRBJ2-3, with D possibly matching TRBD1 (6 bases). This CDR3 contains 15 residues. From germline, CDR1 is SGHRS and CDR2 YFSETQ. Trimming took off 4 bases at V and 1 base at J, with 13 bases between the two ends. The CDR3 DNA sequence: TGCGCCAGCAGCCCCAGGGGAATGGGCACAGATACGCAGTATTTT. Translated: CASSPRGMGTDTQYF.

The V gene is TRBV3-1, the J gene TRBJ2-1; D unclear. The V gene's germline CDR1 is LGHDT and CDR2 YNNKEL (reference sequence). The CDR3 runs 16 residues. V lost 4 bases and J lost 1, with 14 bases in between. The CDR3 sequence is CASSLGWMGSYNEQFF. As DNA, the CDR3 is TGTGCCAGCAGCCTGGGGTGGATGGGGTCCTACAATGAGCAGTTCTTC.

This chain joins TRBV7-2 and TRBJ1-2; D is unresolved. CDR1 SGHTA and CDR2 FQGNSA come from the germline V gene. Trimming took off 1 base at V and 0 bases at J, with 9 bases between the two ends. CDR3 length equals 15 residues. The DNA for the CDR3 is TGTGCCAGCAGCTTAGAGGCGGTCGCTAACTATGGCTACACCTTC. It yields the protein CASSLEAVANYGYTF.

This clonotype was detected a few times. V is TRBV4-2 and J is TRBJ1-4; D may be TRBD1 (5 bases). This CDR3 comprises 15 residues. Germline CDR1 is LGHNA and CDR2 is YNFKEQ. Trimming shortened V by 4 bases and J by 5 bases, and 14 bases separated the two germline ends. CDR3 nucleotides: TGTGCCAGCAGCCCTACCGGGGGAACCAATGAAAAACTGTTTTTT. Translation: CASSPTGGTNEKLFF.

The chain employs TRBV7-9 and TRBJ1-4; 7 nucleotides match TRBD1. In germline, CDR1 is SEHNR, CDR2 FQNEAQ (reference sequence). The V gene end was trimmed by 1 base and the J gene end by 7 bases; junction bases not matched to a gene: 6. CDR3 size: 15 residues. CDR3 bases: TGTGCCAGCAGCTTAGATTCCGGGACAGTTGAAAAACTGTTTTTT. Translated: CASSLDSGTVEKLFF.

This sequence joins TRBV20-1 and TRBJ2-1; D may correspond to TRBD1 or TRBD2 (5 bases each). The CDR3 is 15 residues long. V shed 1 base and J shed 0 bases, with 10 bases lying between them. Germline V gene sequence: CDR1 DFQATT, CDR2 SNEGSKA (reference sequence). DNA of the CDR3: TGCAGTGCTAGAGCTCAGAGGGGCTCCTACAATGAGCAGTTCTTC. Its translation: CSARAQRGSYNEQFF.

V gene TRBV4-3 combines with J gene TRBJ2-4, with D perhaps matching TRBD1 or TRBD2 (6 bases each). The end of the DNA is better explained by TRBJ2-7, so the J call may be wrong. The CDR3 extends over 14 amino acids. Per the germline V gene, CDR1 is LGHNA and CDR2 is YSLEER. CDR3 nucleotides: TGCGCCAGCAGCCAATACGGGGGCCCCTACGAGCAGTACTTC. It translates to CASSQYGGPYEQYF.

This clonotype was counted a few times. V and J are TRBV10-3 and TRBJ1-1, with 7 positions matching TRBD1. Losses at the gene ends were 6 bases for V and 2 bases for J; bases not matched to a gene: 3. This CDR3 region has 13 residues. Per germline, CDR1 ENHRY and CDR2 SYGVKD. The CDR3 is CAIRTGINTEAFF. CDR3 nucleotides: TGTGCCATCAGGACAGGGATTAACACTGAAGCTTTCTTT.

The J gene is TRBJ1-2, the V gene TRBV12-3 or TRBV12-4; a weak D match, TRBD1 (5 bases). The CDR3 length is 15 residues. Trimming left V 5 bases short and J 4 bases short, with 17 bases between. The CDR3 DNA reads TGTGCCAGCAGTCCCGGAGGGACTGTGATCTATGGCTACACCTTC. Its translation is CASSPGGTVIYGYTF.

This clonotype was detected only a few times. This chain uses TRBV18 with TRBJ1-5, with D uncertain. The CDR3 length is 14 residues. V dropped 3 bases and J dropped 0 bases, with 6 bases sitting between them. Germline V gene lookup returns CDR1 KGHSH and CDR2 LQKENI. The CDR3 loop is CASSPSDSNQPQHF. In DNA form, the CDR3 reads TGTGCCAGCTCACCTAGCGATAGCAATCAGCCCCAGCATTTT.

V and J are TRBV3-1 and TRBJ1-2; possible D gene TRBD1, 5 bases. V was shortened by 0 bases and J by 8 bases, with 16 bases between the two germline ends. Germline values: CDR1 LGHDT, CDR2 YNNKEL (reference sequence). The CDR3 totals 15 residues. The CDR3 coding sequence is TGTGCCAGCAGCCAAGATAAAGGGCTCAGGACAGGCTACACCTTC. It codes for CASSQDKGLRTGYTF.